Shown below are 29 T cell receptor beta chains from a single sample sequenced in a study of metastatic and nonmetastatic thyroid tumors. All patients reached thyroid surgery having received no treatment beforehand. TCRdb reanalyzed the PCR reads via MiXCR. The sample includes 16,000 or so clones, about 25% of them seen just once. The sample comprised adjacent normal tissue. The receptors here all came from a female donor with papillary thyroid cancer or a benign thyroid nodule (not recorded which). Some clones in this sample may be carry-over from other donors' samples.

This chain joins TRBV6-2 or TRBV6-3 and TRBJ1-2; D gene unclear. The CDR3 totals 14 residues. CDR1 and CDR2 from the germline V gene are MNHEY and SVGEGT. V was pared by 1 base and J by 4 bases, with 10 bases between. The DNA for the CDR3 is TGTGCCAGCAGTTACTTCGGACCGTCCTATGGCTACACCTTC. Protein sequence: CASSYFGPSYGYTF.

This clone was counted between two and nine times. The V call is TRBV7-2, the J call TRBJ1-2; D is unclear. The CDR3 covers 12 residues. Trimming left V 5 bases short and J 3 bases short, with 7 bases between. Germline CDR1 and CDR2: SGHTA and FQGNSA. The CDR3 coding sequence is TGTGCCAGCAGCCTCACCGACTATGGCTACACCTTC. Protein sequence: CASSLTDYGYTF.

The rearrangement uses TRBV28 and TRBJ1-2; D unresolved. CDR1 and CDR2 from the germline V gene are MDHEN and SYDVKM. V shed 2 bases and J shed 2 bases, with 9 bases lying between them. The CDR3 is made up of 14 amino acids. Here the CDR3 DNA reads TGTGCCAGCAGTTTACGACCGATAAACTATGGCTACACCTTC. Translation gives CASSLRPINYGYTF.

This clone occurred a few times. The J gene is TRBJ2-7, the V gene TRBV28, with 9 bases fitting TRBD1. Germline CDR1 reads MDHEN; CDR2 reads SYDVKM. The junction had 6 bases not matched to a gene; V was cut back by 4 bases and J by 2 bases. The CDR3 spans 15 residues. The CDR3 is CASSSPGQGTYEQYF. CDR3 bases: TGTGCCAGCAGTTCCCCGGGACAGGGTACCTACGAGCAGTACTTC.

This clone has just a few counts. This chain links TRBV15 with TRBJ2-7; D might be TRBD1 or TRBD2, each matching 5 bases. The germline CDR1 and CDR2 sequences are LNHNV and YYDKDF (reference sequence). This CDR3 is 15 amino acids long. Deletions cut 6 bases from V and 2 bases from J, with 17 bases between. CDR3 DNA sequence: TGTGCCACCAGTGCTAACCGGGACGGGCCCTACGAGCAGTACTTC. Its translation: CATSANRDGPYEQYF.

This sequence joins TRBV7-3 and TRBJ2-7; possibly TRBD2 for D (6 bases). Germline loops: CDR1 SGHTA, CDR2 FQGTGA. The CDR3 runs 14 residues. V was shortened by 4 bases and J by 0 bases, with 10 bases between the two germline ends. The CDR3 sequence: CASSYGTPSYEQYV. CDR3 coding DNA: TGTGCCAGCAGCTACGGGACTCCCTCCTACGAGCAGTACGTC.

V is TRBV11-3 and J is TRBJ1-3; no clear D. Looked up from germline, CDR1 is SGHNT and CDR2 is YENEEA. This CDR3 is 13 amino acids long. V lost 4 bases, J lost 4 bases, and 8 bases lay in between. CDR3 region: CASSSRGGNTIYF. The CDR3 region has the DNA TGTGCCAGCAGCTCGCGGGGAGGAAACACCATATATTTT.

The chain joins TRBV6-1 to TRBJ2-1; 10 positions agree with TRBD2. The V and J ends lost 7 bases and 9 bases, in that order; junction bases with no gene match: 6. Germline CDR1 is MNHNS and CDR2 is SASEGT. The CDR3 is made up of 13 amino acids. CDR3 protein: CASMELAGGEQFF. In DNA, the CDR3 is TGTGCCAGCATGGAGTTAGCGGGAGGTGAGCAGTTCTTC.

The chain uses TRBV20-1 and TRBJ1-6; unclear D gene. The CDR3 has 16 amino acids. The germline V gene encodes CDR1 DFQATT and CDR2 SNEGSKA (reference sequence). Trimming removed 4 bases at V and 0 bases at J, with 13 bases between. The CDR3 sequence is CSANFPLSSYNSPLHF. The CDR3 coding sequence is TGCAGTGCTAATTTCCCCTTGAGCTCCTATAATTCACCCCTCCACTTT.

This sequence joins TRBV2 and TRBJ1-1; unclear D gene. Germline V lookup: CDR1 SNHLY, CDR2 FYNNEI. Trimming removed 5 bases from V and 2 bases from J, with 15 bases in between. The CDR3 runs 15 residues. CDR3 sequence (DNA): TGTGCCAGCAGTACTCGGAGGGATCAAAACACTGAAGCTTTCTTT. Translation gives CASSTRRDQNTEAFF.

Worth noting for this clone: Possible read error: a much larger clone is one base away. CDR3 region: CASSLGNYSSSEQYF. CDR3 DNA: TGCGCCAGCAGCTTGGGGAACTACAGCTCTAGCGAGCAGTACTTC. The chain combines TRBV5-1 with TRBJ2-7; D unresolved. Looked up from germline, CDR1 is SGHRS and CDR2 is YFSETQ. Trimming pared 0 bases from V and 6 bases from J, leaving 16 bases between. The CDR3 extends over 15 amino acids.

The gene calls are TRBV7-6 and TRBJ1-2, with TRBD1 as a possible D gene (6 bases). CDR1 is SGHVS and CDR2 is FNYEAQ in the germline V gene. CDR3 length equals 18 residues. Between the trimmed V and J ends, which lost 5 bases and 1 base, there was a span of 23 bases. Here the CDR3 DNA reads TGTGCCAGCAGCCCCGAAGGGGGGGCCCAAAAAAGTAACTATGGCTACACCTTC. Amino acids: CASSPEGGAQKSNYGYTF.

CDR3 sequence (DNA): TGCAGCGTTGGAGGGGGCGGCCTCAATGAGTTGTTCTTC. Translating gives CSVGGGGLNELFF. The genes are TRBV29-1 and TRBJ2-1; 7 nucleotides match TRBD1. V gave up 4 bases and J gave up 15 bases; unmatched junction bases: 15. This CDR3 has 13 amino acids. CDR1 and CDR2 from the germline V gene are SQVTM and ANQGSEA.

The V gene is TRBV27, the J gene TRBJ1-2; D is unclear. The germline V and J ends were trimmed by 3 bases and 6 bases, with 5 bases remaining between them. Looked up from germline, CDR1 is MNHEY and CDR2 is SMNVEV (reference sequence). The CDR3 contains 11 residues. CDR3 sequence (DNA): TGTGCCAGCAGTTTCAGTGATGGCTACACCTTC. It specifies CASSFSDGYTF.

The V and J genes are TRBV9 and TRBJ2-1; 11 bases line up with TRBD2. This CDR3 is 15 amino acids long. The V segment lost 0 bases and the J segment 4 bases; nucleotides outside the gene matches: 0. Germline CDR1 reads SGDLS; CDR2 reads YYNGEE. The CDR3 loop is CASSVGTSGYNEQFF. Here the CDR3 DNA reads TGTGCCAGCAGCGTAGGGACTAGCGGGTACAATGAGCAGTTCTTC.

V is TRBV20-1 and J is TRBJ2-1; weak D call: TRBD2 (5 bases). This CDR3 has 12 residues. The germline CDR1 and CDR2 sequences are DFQATT and SNEGSKA (reference sequence). Trimming pared 5 bases from V and 7 bases from J, leaving 12 bases between. CDR3 coding DNA: TGCAGTGCTCTTGGACTCCGTAATGAGCAGTTCTTC. Its protein is CSALGLRNEQFF.

Within the sample, this clone is large. This sequence joins TRBV15 and TRBJ1-5; maybe TRBD1 (5 bases). V lost 1 base to trimming and J lost 6 bases, with 10 bases between them. This CDR3 contains 14 residues. Germline V lookup: CDR1 LNHNV, CDR2 YYDKDF (reference sequence). CDR3 protein: CATSRVGGGQPQHF. In DNA form, the CDR3 reads TGTGCCACCAGCAGAGTGGGGGGAGGTCAGCCCCAGCATTTT.

This clone was detected only a few times. The gene calls are TRBV20-1 and TRBJ1-2; 9 bases map to TRBD1. The V gene's germline CDR1 is DFQATT and CDR2 SNEGSKA (reference sequence). Trimming removed 6 bases from V and 8 bases from J; junction bases left unmatched: 10. The length of the CDR3 is 13 residues. The CDR3 DNA reads TGCAGTGCACCTGACAGGGGGGATGGAGGCTACACCTTC. Protein product: CSAPDRGDGGYTF.

By sample fraction, this clone is large. This sequence joins TRBV2 and TRBJ2-7; no firm D call. CDR1 SNHLY and CDR2 FYNNEI come from the germline V gene. V lost 6 bases and J 4 bases, leaving 13 bases between the germline ends. CDR3 length: 13 amino acids. The DNA of the CDR3 is TGTGCCAGCAGGGAACAGCGAGTGTACGAGCAGTACTTC. This codes for CASREQRVYEQYF.

This chain links TRBV6-1 with TRBJ2-7, with 10 bases aligning to TRBD1. Germline values: CDR1 MNHNS, CDR2 SASEGT. The CDR3 loop spans 13 amino acids. V shed 8 bases and J 4 bases; nucleotides not matched to a gene: 5. The CDR3 DNA follows: TGTGCCAGCCCCGGGACAGGGGATTACGAGCAGTACTTC. This codes for CASPGTGDYEQYF.

About this clone itself: The junction departs from germline at one end; a sequencing error may be responsible. The rearrangement joins TRBV11-2 to TRBJ1-2, with 7 bases lining up with TRBD1. Germline lookup yields CDR1 SGHAT and CDR2 FQNNGV. CDR3 length: 16 amino acids. CDR3 DNA sequence: TGTGCCAGCAGCGCCCAACAGGGGATTCCCGGCTATGGCTACACCTTT. Translated: CASSAQQGIPGYGYTF.

V and J are TRBV28 and TRBJ1-2; D is unclear. This CDR3 is 13 amino acids long. CDR1 is MDHEN and CDR2 is SYDVKM in the germline V gene. Trimming removed 2 bases from V and 6 bases from J, with 10 bases in between. CDR3 DNA: TGTGCCAGCAGTTTAGGGCTTCGCGATGGCTACACCTTC. Encoded protein: CASSLGLRDGYTF.

The gene calls are TRBV7-2 and TRBJ1-6; 9 nucleotides agree with TRBD1. This CDR3 region has 15 residues. Per the germline V gene, CDR1 is SGHTA and CDR2 is FQGNSA. V gave up 5 bases and J gave up 5 bases; unmatched junction bases: 4. This chain's CDR3 is CASSPRDRDNSPLHF. In DNA form, the CDR3 reads TGTGCCAGCAGCCCACGGGACAGGGATAATTCACCCCTCCACTTT.

This clone was counted at least ten times. The chain links TRBV3-1 to TRBJ1-5; D may be TRBD1 (6 bases). CDR3 size: 16 residues. V lost 0 bases and J 7 bases, leaving 16 bases between the germline ends. Germline V CDR1 and CDR2: LGHDT, YNNKEL (reference sequence). CDR3 coding DNA: TGTGCCAGCAGCCAAGATTTTGGCAGGGGAGGCCAGCCCCAGCATTTT. Translation gives CASSQDFGRGGQPQHF. Full variable domain (missing parts from reference TRBV3-1 and TRBJ1-5): DTAVSQTPKYLVTQMGNDKSIKCEQNLGHDTMYWYKQDSKKFLKIMFSYNNKELIINETVPNRFSPKSPDKAHLNLHINSLELGDSAVYFCASSQDFGRGGQPQHFGDGTRLSIL.

The J gene is TRBJ2-1, the V gene TRBV19; 7 positions match TRBD2. CDR1 is LNHDA, CDR2 SQIVND, per germline (reference sequence). Trimming cost V 5 bases and J 4 bases; bases outside gene matches: 8. The CDR3 consists of 15 residues. CDR3 DNA sequence: TGTGCCAGTAGTTTTGCGGGAGAAACTTACAATGAGCAGTTCTTC. Its protein is CASSFAGETYNEQFF.

The chain joins TRBV6-1 to TRBJ1-1; no reliable D call. Per germline, CDR1 MNHNS and CDR2 SASEGT. The CDR3 runs 15 residues. Trimming shortened V by 1 base and J by 0 bases, and 9 bases separated the two germline ends. The CDR3 region is CASSEEPRLNTEAFF. The DNA of the CDR3 is TGTGCCAGCAGTGAAGAACCCAGACTGAACACTGAAGCTTTCTTT.

This clone was counted only a few times. The J gene is TRBJ2-1, the V gene TRBV5-1; D is ambiguous. Trimming took off 6 bases at V and 0 bases at J, with 19 bases between the two ends. This CDR3 spans 17 amino acids. The germline CDR1 and CDR2 sequences are SGHRS and YFSETQ. The CDR3 spells CASTPVGTYASYNEQFF. CDR3 sequence (DNA): TGCGCCAGCACCCCGGTGGGTACCTACGCCTCCTACAATGAGCAGTTCTTC. Full variable domain (missing parts from reference TRBV5-1 and TRBJ2-1): KAGVTQTPRYLIKTRGQQVTLSCSPISGHRSVSWYQQTPGQGLQFLFEYFSETQRNKGNFPGRFSGRQFSNSRSEMNVSTLELGDSALYLCASTPVGTYASYNEQFFGPGTRLTVL.

The V and J genes are TRBV6-1 and TRBJ2-7, with 9 nucleotides matching TRBD2. This CDR3 is 15 amino acids long. J was trimmed by 0 bases and V by 1 base; bases with no gene match: 1. Looked up from germline, CDR1 is MNHNS and CDR2 is SASEGT. CDR3: CASSEDSGSSYEQYF. CDR3 coding DNA: TGTGCCAGCAGTGAAGATAGCGGGAGCTCCTACGAGCAGTACTTC.

J is TRBJ1-1 and V is TRBV5-1, with D perhaps matching TRBD1 (6 bases). V was trimmed by 0 bases and J by 4 bases, leaving 13 bases between them. This CDR3 has 15 amino acids. Germline values: CDR1 SGHRS, CDR2 YFSETQ. The CDR3 region is CASSLEGVGSTEAFF. CDR3 nucleotide sequence: TGCGCCAGCAGCTTGGAGGGGGTAGGTTCCACTGAAGCTTTCTTT.